These 9 T cell receptor beta chains came from one sample sequenced in a study of T cell responses to AZD1222 COVID-19 vaccine. The repertoire was sequenced with immunoSEQ multiplex PCR; TCRdb's copy has only in-frame clones and lacks some. The sample gives some 140,000 clones, 80% to 90% of which show up once; 5% to 6.5% is in the top ten. The sample here was peripheral blood, taken on day 0 of AZD1222 vaccination. Receptors were obtained from an adult in good health.

The V gene is TRBV5-1, the J gene TRBJ2-7; TRBD2 aligns across 7 bases. The CDR3 consists of 14 residues. CDR1 SGHRS and CDR2 YFSETQ come from the germline V gene. The V segment lost 3 bases and the J segment 0 bases; nucleotides outside the gene matches: 3. In nucleotides, the CDR3 is TGCGCCAGCAGCTCGGGAGGAAGCTCCTACGAGCAGTACTTC. It translates to CASSSGGSSYEQYF.

V and J are TRBV3-1 (or the pseudogene TRBV3-2) and TRBJ2-1; D is unresolved. The germline V gene has CDR1 LGHDT and CDR2 YNNKEL (reference sequence). Trimming shortened V by 1 base and J by 0 bases, and 7 bases separated the two germline ends. This CDR3 comprises 15 residues. The CDR3 region has the DNA TGTGCCAGCAGCCAAGCTGCAGGCTCCTACAATGAGCAGTTCTTC. This codes for CASSQAAGSYNEQFF.

V usage is TRBV28 and J usage is TRBJ2-7; 7 bases line up with TRBD1. Losses at the gene ends were 3 bases for V and 4 bases for J; bases not matched to a gene: 9. In germline, CDR1 is MDHEN, CDR2 SYDVKM. This CDR3 is built from 15 residues. Here the CDR3 reads CASSFLASQGYEQYF. Written as DNA, the CDR3 is TGTGCCAGCAGTTTTTTAGCCTCACAGGGGTACGAGCAGTACTTC.

The rearrangement links TRBV7-3 to TRBJ2-1; 7 nucleotides agree with TRBD2. This CDR3 has 16 residues. V lost 1 base, J lost 9 bases, and 12 bases stayed unmatched. Germline-derived CDR1 and CDR2 are SGHTA and FQGTGA. The CDR3 here is CASSLRAGDLPAEQFF. CDR3 nucleotides: TGTGCCAGCAGCTTAAGGGCGGGAGATCTGCCGGCTGAGCAGTTCTTC.

This chain joins TRBV10-3 and TRBJ1-1; D remains ambiguous. This CDR3 is built from 14 residues. V lost 7 bases to trimming and J lost 2 bases, with 14 bases between them. Germline assignment: CDR1 ENHRY and CDR2 SYGVKD. The CDR3 loop reads CAIKPTDPNTEAFF. CDR3 DNA sequence: TGTGCCATCAAACCGACTGATCCCAACACTGAAGCTTTCTTT.

The V call is TRBV4-1, the J call TRBJ1-2; D unresolved. The CDR3 contains 13 residues. The germline V gene has CDR1 MGHRA and CDR2 YSYEKL. The V end was cut by 5 bases, the J end by 4 bases, with 11 bases between. The CDR3 sequence: CASSYAISYGYTF. In DNA form, the CDR3 reads TGCGCCAGCAGCTATGCTATATCCTATGGCTACACCTTC.

This sequence joins TRBV4-2 and TRBJ1-2; 7 bases are shared with TRBD1. Germline-derived CDR1 and CDR2 are LGHNA and YNFKEQ. CDR3 length: 12 amino acids. With V trimmed by 0 bases and J by 14 bases, 6 bases remained unmatched. The CDR3 DNA follows: TGTGCCAGCAGCCAAGAGGAGGGGGCGGAGACCTTC. Translation gives CASSQEEGAETF.

V is TRBV5-8 and J is TRBJ2-7, with 7 bases matching TRBD1. The germline gives CDR1 SGHTS, CDR2 YDEGEE. CDR3 length: 16 residues. Germline trimming cut 6 bases from V and 2 bases from J; bases unmatched to any gene: 14. The CDR3 DNA reads TGTGCCAGCACCTCGACACTAACAGGGGACACCTACGAGCAGTACTTC. This translates into CASTSTLTGDTYEQYF.

The J gene is TRBJ2-5, the V gene TRBV7-9; D is unresolved. Deletions cut 5 bases from V and 5 bases from J, with 9 bases between. The length of the CDR3 is 12 residues. Germline loops: CDR1 SEHNR, CDR2 FQNEAQ (reference sequence). The CDR3 DNA follows: TGTGCCAGCAGCCCACGTCACGAGACCCAGTACTTC. It codes for CASSPRHETQYF.